The clone carrying this TCR beta chain appeared a few times. The target antigen is unknown. The entry originates in a study of T cell repertoires in cytomegalovirus infection. The wider study: Indicated by public TCR beta signatures were CMV infection and matching HLA type. Study results and limitations: Dominating the ex vivo response were HLA-C-restricted CMV-specific TCR beta clonotypes.

The ends lost 4 bases at V and 8 bases at J; junction bases unmatched: 12. The CDR3 sequence is 15 residues long. Germline CDR1 and CDR2: DFQATT and SNEGSKA (reference sequence). TCRdb analysed the reads with MiXCR anew, one entry per CDR3 protein. The repertoire has 200,000 or so distinct CDR3 sequences, approximately 38% of them found once; the top ten carry around 60%. The chain has TRBV20-1 and TRBJ2-1; 9 bases match TRBD2. The material sequenced was CD8+ T cells from cultured PBMCs, taken from culture after CMV antigen stimulation. The TCR was taken from a human donor in good health (CMV status not recorded). Some clones in this sample may be carry-over from other donors' samples. The CDR3 is CSANEPSGVAHEQFF. The CDR3 nucleotides are TGCAGTGCTAACGAACCTAGCGGGGTCGCCCATGAGCAGTTCTTC.